Sequencing of this TCR beta chain was carried out in a study of blood T cell repertoires in COVID-19 (TCRdb year 2020). About the study as a whole: The collaborator samples originated in the United States, Italy and Spain and spanned the acute and convalescent phases of COVID-19. The prospective study material was composed of cDNA or gDNA derived from T cells, B-cell-depleted T cells, or PBMCs. Deeply sampled blood TCRbeta repertoires from subjects exposed to, actively infected with, or recovered from COVID-19 were included in the dataset. The repertoires were made available in a free public database intended to serve as a resource for research on the immune response to SARS-CoV-2. The samples were drawn from the first 160 participants of the ongoing ImmuneRACE study and from 1,254 subjects provided by 6 global collaborators. The sample metadata nearly always contained a de-identified subject ID, COVID-19 status, age in years and sex. Where available, HLA class I and class II types were obtained from metadata supplied by the sample provider rather than from assay-based typing. Overall study outcomes, separate from this receptor: The amount of clinical and demographic metadata varied by source and participant and was provided uncurated.

CDR1 MGHRA and CDR2 YSYEKL were looked up in the germline V gene. After removal of 3 bases from V and 6 bases from J, the junction retains 7 bases not matched to a gene. Including cysteine and phenylalanine, the CDR3 has 16 amino acids. Only the CDR3 part of the read is kept: 48 bases, read in frame from the first base. Collaborating institutions collected whole blood in K2EDTA tubes following their own protocols. For TCRbeta analysis, collaborators shipped samples in one of three forms: frozen whole blood, isolated PBMCs, or DNA extracted from either of those sample types. TCRbeta CDR3 regions were amplified from genomic DNA by means of the immunoSEQ Assay, a bias-controlled multiplex PCR. The study's own analysis went as follows. The number of nucleated cells in each sample was estimated from the amplification of reference gene primers within the assay. To quantify the absolute abundance of each unique TCRbeta CDR3 rearrangement, sequence reads were collapsed and filtered. Productive Simpson clonality was computed per sample as the square root of Simpson's diversity index over productive rearrangements. This is the immuneACCESS table as TCRdb keeps it, with only in-frame sequences that have V and J called. A part of the clones is gone; compared with another copy, unresolved V genes explain less than half, and the rest is unexplained. For V, J and clone size, that table is used; D and trimming come from the DNA. The sample includes about 61,000 clones, with around 73% observed a single time. The top ten clones comprise roughly 22% of the sample.

About this clone: The specificity of this receptor is unknown. Nothing much larger sits one base from this clone, and base qualities are not available.

The V gene is TRBV4-1 and the J gene is TRBJ2-3; TRBD2 matches 12 bases in the middle. Sequenced: peripheral blood. This sequence originates from a man at least 80 years old with active or convalescent COVID-19. The CDR3 amino acid sequence is: CASSHELAGGPDTQYF. The nucleotide sequence is given as TGCGCCAGCAGCCATGAGCTAGCGGGGGGGCCTGATACGCAGTATTTT.